The 27 T cell receptor beta chains in this list originate from one sample, sequenced in a study of blood T cells in healthy people across ages. A J-beta primer mix and a sample-barcoded 5' primer were used in a second PCR of roughly 6 to 11 cycles. TCRdb processed the 5' RACE reads anew with MiXCR; each CDR3 protein has one entry. In the table there are around 800,000 distinct CDR3 sequences, around 45% of which are singletons. The specimen sequenced was blood. The receptors were sampled from a man between 60 and 75 years old in good health.

The rearrangement joins TRBV20-1 to TRBJ2-1; tentative D call: TRBD2 (6 bases). Germline loops: CDR1 DFQATT, CDR2 SNEGSKA (reference sequence). This CDR3 region has 12 residues. With 5 bases removed from V and 4 bases from J, the gap between germline ends came to 9 bases. The CDR3 nucleotides are TGCAGTGCTGGGACTGTGTACAATGAGCAGTTCTTC. Its protein product is CSAGTVYNEQFF.

The chain has TRBV9 and TRBJ2-5; D is uncertain. This CDR3 contains 13 residues. With 3 bases removed from V and 6 bases from J, the gap between germline ends came to 12 bases. Germline CDR1 reads SGDLS; CDR2 reads YYNGEE. The CDR3 DNA reads TGTGCCAGCAGCGCCGACCCTCTAAAGACCCAGTACTTC. Translation gives CASSADPLKTQYF. Together with reference TRBV9 and TRBJ2-5, the CDR3 gives the full variable domain: DSGVTQTPKHLITATGQRVTLRCSPRSGDLSVYWYQQSLDQGLQFLIQYYNGEERAKGNILERFSAQQFPDLHSELNLSSLELGDSALYFCASSADPLKTQYFGPGTRLLVL.

The J gene is TRBJ2-4, the V gene TRBV4-3, with TRBD2 matching over 9 bases. The assigned J gene may be wrong: the sequence end matches TRBJ2-7 better. CDR3 length: 14 residues. Per the germline V gene, CDR1 is LGHNA and CDR2 is YSLEER. CDR3 region: CASSPGLAGNEQYF. CDR3 DNA: TGCGCCAGCAGCCCTGGGCTAGCGGGGAACGAGCAGTACTTC.

This chain connects TRBV5-1 to TRBJ2-1; D not certain. CDR3 length: 12 amino acids. The V gene's germline CDR1 is SGHRS and CDR2 YFSETQ. V shed 4 bases and J shed 10 bases, with 12 bases lying between them. CDR3 sequence reads: CASSAIDAEQFF. The CDR3 DNA is TGCGCCAGCAGCGCGATCGATGCGGAGCAGTTCTTC.

This clonotype occurred once. The genes are TRBV5-5 and TRBJ2-2; D is unclear. CDR1 and CDR2 from the germline V gene are SGHKS and YYEKEE (reference sequence). CDR3 size: 15 residues. V was trimmed by 0 bases and J by 1 base, leaving 7 bases between them. This CDR3 reads CASSLVGMNTGELFF. CDR3 coding DNA: TGTGCCAGCAGCTTGGTGGGGATGAACACCGGGGAGCTGTTTTTT.

This sequence joins TRBV28 and TRBJ2-1, with D possibly TRBD1 on 5 matching bases. The V end lost 3 bases, the J end lost 9 bases, and 15 bases lay between the germline ends. The germline gives CDR1 MDHEN, CDR2 SYDVKM. The CDR3 extends over 14 amino acids. Here the CDR3 reads CASSFDRPWGEQFF. The CDR3 DNA follows: TGTGCCAGCAGTTTCGACAGACCTTGGGGTGAGCAGTTCTTC. Based on the CDR3 plus reference TRBV28 and TRBJ2-1, the full variable domain is DVKVTQSSRYLVKRTGEKVFLECVQDMDHENMFWYRQDPGLGLRLIYFSYDVKMKEKGDIPEGYSVSREKKERFSLILESASTNQTSMYLCASSFDRPWGEQFFGPGTRLTVL.

This clonotype was seen only a few times. V is TRBV6-6 and J is TRBJ1-4; 8 bases match TRBD1. V shed 2 bases and J 5 bases; nucleotides not matched to a gene: 4. The CDR3 covers 15 residues. The germline gives CDR1 MNHNY, CDR2 SVGAGI (reference sequence). CDR3 nucleotides: TGTGCCAGCAGTTACCCCGGACAGGGAAATGAAAAACTGTTTTTT. Translation: CASSYPGQGNEKLFF.

The chain uses TRBV6-5 and TRBJ2-1, with TRBD2 as a possible D gene (5 bases). The CDR3 covers 15 residues. Germline assignment: CDR1 MNHEY and CDR2 SVGAGI. V lost 3 bases, J lost 0 bases, and 9 bases lay in between. The CDR3 protein is CASSYHRDSYNEQFF. Written as DNA, the CDR3 is TGTGCCAGCAGTTATCATCGGGACTCCTACAATGAGCAGTTCTTC.

The J gene is TRBJ2-3, the V gene TRBV21-1; the table's D call, TRBD2, has no DNA check behind it. TRBV21-1 is marked as a pseudogene. CDR3 size: 17 residues. CDR3 nucleotide sequence: TGTGCCAGCAGCAAAATATCAGTGAGCGGGTGGGGTGATACGCAGTATTTT. It translates to CASSKISVSGWGDTQYF.

The CDR3 protein is CASSPESRNTGELFF. CDR3 in DNA: TGTGCCAGCTCACCAGAATCCAGGAACACCGGGGAGCTGTTTTTT. V is TRBV18 and J is TRBJ2-2; D is unresolved. Trimming took 2 bases from V and 1 from J, leaving 8 bases between them. The CDR3 is made up of 15 amino acids. Looked up from germline, CDR1 is KGHSH and CDR2 is LQKENI.

The V call is TRBV4-1, the J call TRBJ1-2; no clear D gene. Per germline, CDR1 MGHRA and CDR2 YSYEKL. Between the trimmed V and J ends, which lost 1 base and 5 bases, there was a span of 8 bases. This CDR3 region has 13 residues. CDR3 coding DNA: TGCGCCAGCAGCCAAGGAAGCCGTTATGGCTACACCTTC. Translating it yields CASSQGSRYGYTF.

This chain's CDR3 is CASSYVPGRGSLMNTEAFF. In nucleotides, the CDR3 is TGTGCCAGCAGTTACGTCCCCGGACGGGGTAGCCTCATGAACACTGAAGCTTTCTTT. This sequence joins TRBV6-2 or TRBV6-3 and TRBJ1-1; no clear D gene. V lost 2 bases and J lost 0, with 22 bases in between. The CDR3 is 19 residues long. The germline CDR1 and CDR2 sequences are MNHEY and SVGEGT.

This clonotype was seen a handful of times. This rearrangement joins TRBV5-1 to TRBJ2-5; 13 bases are a match to TRBD2. Per germline, CDR1 SGHRS and CDR2 YFSETQ. The CDR3 has 18 residues. Unmatched junction bases numbered 9, after V lost 0 bases and J lost 4 bases. In nucleotides, the CDR3 is TGCGCCAGCAGCTTGGCCGGACTAGCGGGGGACTTGCGAGAGACCCAGTACTTC. Translation: CASSLAGLAGDLRETQYF.

This chain joins TRBV4-3 and TRBJ2-1, with 10 bases matching TRBD1. Germline V gene sequence: CDR1 LGHNA, CDR2 YSLEER. The CDR3 covers 17 residues. Trimming at V came to 1 base and at J to 6 bases, leaving 9 bases not matched to a gene. In nucleotides, the CDR3 is TGCGCCAGCAGCCAAGTTCCTGGGACAGGGGAGGGCAATGAGCAGTTCTTC. Amino acids: CASSQVPGTGEGNEQFF.

The V gene is TRBV7-2, the J gene TRBJ2-7, with 8 bases that match TRBD1. Per germline, CDR1 SGHTA and CDR2 FQGNSA. The CDR3 has 14 residues. The V segment lost 5 bases and the J segment 3 bases; nucleotides outside the gene matches: 6. Written as DNA, the CDR3 is TGTGCCAGCAGCGGCCGGGACAGGCACTACGAGCAGTACTTC. This sequence encodes CASSGRDRHYEQYF.

This clonotype was found a few times. The chain is built from TRBV15 and TRBJ2-1, with D hard to call. Trimming took off 5 bases at V and 7 bases at J, with 6 bases between the two ends. The CDR3 contains 11 residues. CDR1 and CDR2 (germline): LNHNV, YYDKDF (reference sequence). CDR3 in amino acids: CATSFGNEQFF. The DNA for the CDR3 is TGTGCCACCAGCTTTGGGAATGAGCAGTTCTTC. The full variable domain, completed using reference TRBV15 and TRBJ2-1, is DAMVIQNPRYQVTQFGKPVTLSCSQTLNHNVMYWYQQKSSQAPKLLFHYYDKDFNNEADTPDNFQSRRPNTSFCFLDIRSPGLGDTAMYLCATSFGNEQFFGPGTRLTVL.

This clonotype was detected a few times. The chain has TRBV7-2 and TRBJ2-2, with TRBD2 matching over 8 bases. The CDR3 extends over 16 amino acids. CDR1 SGHTA and CDR2 FQGNSA come from the germline V gene. The J segment lost 3 bases and the V segment lost 5 bases, leaving 8 bases of the junction unmatched. The CDR3, as DNA: TGTGCCAGCAGCCCCTTAGCGGGATTGGACACCGGGGAGCTGTTTTTT. Protein sequence: CASSPLAGLDTGELFF.

The V call is TRBV6-2 or TRBV6-3, the J call TRBJ2-3; 10 bases align to TRBD1. Germline trimming cut 2 bases from V and 10 bases from J; bases unmatched to any gene: 9. The CDR3 length is 15 residues. CDR1 and CDR2 from the germline V gene are MNHEY and SVGEGT. The chain's CDR3 is CASSYVGQGTSSQYF. The CDR3 DNA follows: TGTGCCAGCAGTTACGTGGGACAGGGGACCTCATCGCAGTATTTT.

V and J are TRBV5-1 and TRBJ2-3; D not certain. The CDR3 has 15 amino acids. The germline V gene has CDR1 SGHRS and CDR2 YFSETQ. The V end was cut by 1 base, the J end by 3 bases, with 12 bases between. The CDR3, as DNA: TGCGCCAGCAGCTTGTCTGGGTACGGAACAGATACGCAGTATTTT. This gives the protein CASSLSGYGTDTQYF.

For this clonotype: An end of the junction does not agree with germline; a read error may underlie this. This chain connects TRBV27 to TRBJ1-2, with D maybe TRBD1 (5 bases). The CDR3 covers 13 residues. CDR1 is MNHEY, CDR2 SMNVEV, per germline (reference sequence). In DNA, the CDR3 is TGTGCCAGCAGTTCCGGGAGGGGCTATTGCTACACCTTC. Translating gives CASSSGRGYCYTF.

This clonotype appeared a single time. The genes are TRBV13 and TRBJ2-7, with no clear D. Germline V gives CDR1 PRHDT, CDR2 FYEKMQ (reference sequence). The CDR3 is made up of 14 amino acids. The germline V and J ends were trimmed by 1 base and 3 bases, with 10 bases remaining between them. CDR3 residues: CASSLEAEYYEQYF. The CDR3 region has the DNA TGTGCCAGCAGCTTAGAGGCAGAGTACTACGAGCAGTACTTC.

The chain couples TRBV20-1 to TRBJ2-2, with 10 bases identical to TRBD2. Germline CDR1 is DFQATT and CDR2 is SNEGSKA (reference sequence). V lost 1 base and J lost 8; bases outside the gene matches: 4. The length of the CDR3 is 14 residues. CDR3 DNA: TGCAGTGCTAGAGCTAGCGGGGGCCTTGGGGAGCTGTTTTTT. Protein product: CSARASGGLGELFF.

This chain uses TRBV12-3 or TRBV12-4 with TRBJ1-4, with TRBD1 as a possible D gene (6 bases). The CDR3 is 13 residues long. Trimming removed 6 bases from V and 8 bases from J, with 13 bases in between. The CDR3 nucleotides are TGTGCCAGCAGCCACAGGGTGGGGGAAAAACTGTTTTTT. Its translation: CASSHRVGEKLFF.

V is TRBV7-9 and J is TRBJ2-5; TRBD2 matches 13 bases. With V trimmed by 5 bases and J by 4 bases, 4 bases remained unmatched. Germline lookup yields CDR1 SEHNR and CDR2 FQNEAQ (reference sequence). The CDR3 contains 15 residues. The CDR3: CASSETSGGRETQYF. The CDR3 nucleotides read TGTGCCAGCAGCGAGACTAGCGGGGGGCGAGAGACCCAGTACTTC.

The genes are TRBV12-3 or TRBV12-4 and TRBJ2-7, with 13 bases lining up with TRBD2. Germline trimming cut 6 bases from V and 1 base from J; bases unmatched to any gene: 3. This CDR3 has 15 amino acids. Here the CDR3 reads CASSKLAGGSYEQYF. Here the CDR3 DNA reads TGTGCCAGCAGCAAACTAGCGGGGGGGTCCTACGAGCAGTACTTC.

This clonotype was found a few times. The V call is TRBV4-1, the J call TRBJ2-5; TRBD1 aligns across 8 bases. The CDR3 contains 15 residues. Germline trimming cut 1 base from V and 5 bases from J; bases unmatched to any gene: 6. CDR1 and CDR2 from the germline V gene are MGHRA and YSYEKL. The DNA of the CDR3 is TGCGCCAGCAGCCAAGTGGCAGGGGGCCGGGAGACCCAGTACTTC. This codes for CASSQVAGGRETQYF.

This clonotype appeared a few times. The CDR3 DNA reads TGCAGCGTTGAACTAGCGGCGAGAACAGATACGCAGTATTTT. This codes for CSVELAARTDTQYF. This rearrangement joins TRBV29-1 to TRBJ2-3; TRBD2 agrees at 7 bases. Germline-derived CDR1 and CDR2 are SQVTM and ANQGSEA. With 2 bases clipped from V and 3 bases from J, the junction kept 5 bases outside the gene matches. The CDR3 is 14 amino acids.